Below, 3 T cell receptor beta chains from the same sample are listed, as sequenced in a study of technical replicates of blood from several donors. The repertoire was sequenced with immunoSEQ multiplex PCR; TCRdb's copy has only in-frame clones and lacks some. Of 74,000 or so clones listed, approximately 96% are singletons. The source material was T cells isolated from PBMCs. Source of these receptors: a human donor in good health.

The chain couples TRBV19 to TRBJ2-5, with D possibly TRBD1 on 6 matching bases. The CDR3 runs 14 residues. Trimming cost V 4 bases and J 5 bases, with 14 bases left between them. The germline V gene encodes CDR1 LNHDA and CDR2 SQIVND (reference sequence). CDR3 sequence reads: CASSTGVIGETQYF. In nucleotides, the CDR3 is TGTGCCAGTAGTACAGGGGTTATTGGGGAGACCCAGTACTTC.

V and J are TRBV7-9 and TRBJ2-7, with D possibly being TRBD1 (5 bases). CDR3 size: 15 residues. Trimming left V 2 bases short and J 0 bases short, with 11 bases between. Germline CDR1 reads SEHNR; CDR2 reads FQNEAQ (reference sequence). This chain's CDR3 is CASSLKGISSYEQYF. As DNA, the CDR3 is TGTGCCAGCAGCTTAAAGGGGATTTCCTCCTACGAGCAGTACTTC.

This chain joins TRBV10-3 and TRBJ2-2; TRBD2 matches 8 bases. The junction had 7 bases not matched to a gene; V was cut back by 2 bases and J by 5 bases. Per germline, CDR1 ENHRY and CDR2 SYGVKD. The CDR3 runs to 16 residues. The CDR3 DNA follows: TGTGCCATCAGTGAGAGGCGGGAGGATAGGACCGGGGAGCTGTTTTTT. As protein: CAISERREDRTGELFF.